The 15 T cell receptor beta chains below were found in one sample sequenced in a study of T cell repertoires in aging, cancer and after chemotherapy. Amplification of TCR beta used genomic DNA extracted from peripheral blood. A mixed TRB-A/B primer pool amplified rearranged TRB by multiplex touch-down PCR. MiXCR, applied by TCRdb to the multiplex PCR reads, yields one record per CDR3 protein. Among more than 10,000 distinct CDR3 sequences listed, 21% were seen once. The source material was blood. The receptors originated from a human donor in good health.

Sample share makes this clonotype medium-sized. The chain couples TRBV10-3 to TRBJ1-1, with no clear D. This CDR3 comprises 13 residues. V was shortened by 9 bases and J by 0 bases, with 11 bases between the two germline ends. CDR1 ENHRY and CDR2 SYGVKD come from the germline V gene. Written as DNA, the CDR3 is TGTGCCATGGGTGACGCGATGAACACTGAAGCTTTCTTT. Translating it yields CAMGDAMNTEAFF.

The CDR3 sequence: CASSPARVPYF. The CDR3 DNA follows: TGTGCCAGCAGCCCCGCCCGAGTCCCGTACTTC. This chain uses TRBV6-2 or TRBV6-3 with TRBJ2-5; no clear D gene. This CDR3 has 11 amino acids. Trimming stripped 6 bases from V and 13 bases from J, with 15 bases between. Germline V gene data show CDR1 as MNHEY and CDR2 as SVGEGT.

This chain links TRBV3-1 with TRBJ1-2, with a possible D match to TRBD1 (5 bases). The ends were cut back, 8 bases at V and 4 bases at J, with 11 bases in the middle. From germline, CDR1 is LGHDT and CDR2 YNNKEL (reference sequence). This CDR3 has 12 residues. This CDR3 reads CASAQGFYGYTF. The CDR3 coding sequence is TGTGCCAGCGCCCAGGGTTTCTATGGCTACACCTTC.

This clonotype is medium-sized (0.01 to 0.1%) in the sample. The chain employs TRBV20-1 and TRBJ1-6; D uncertain. V lost 1 base, J lost 8 bases, and 9 bases lay in between. Germline assignment: CDR1 DFQATT and CDR2 SNEGSKA (reference sequence). This CDR3 is built from 13 residues. The CDR3 reads CSARADSDSPLHF. CDR3 bases: TGCAGTGCTAGAGCGGATTCGGATTCACCCCTCCACTTT.

V and J are TRBV4-2 and TRBJ2-5, with 7 bases that match TRBD1. The V gene's germline CDR1 is LGHNA and CDR2 YNFKEQ. After removal of 2 bases from V and 5 bases from J, the junction contained 8 bases not matched to a gene. The CDR3 has 15 amino acids. This chain's CDR3 is CASSQLRGLRETQYF. In DNA form, the CDR3 reads TGTGCCAGCAGCCAATTGAGGGGGCTCCGGGAGACCCAGTACTTC.

Notes on this clonotype: This could be a read error, since a much larger clone is one nucleotide away. The chain recombines TRBV19 with TRBJ2-3; TRBD1 agrees at 7 bases. The CDR3 totals 16 residues. The V gene's germline CDR1 is LNHDA and CDR2 SQIVND (reference sequence). J gave up 5 bases and V 3 bases, and 11 bases lay outside the gene matches. CDR3 sequence: CASSILWTGTVDTQYF. In nucleotides, the CDR3 is TGTGCCAGTAGTATTCTGTGGACAGGTACGGTAGATACGCAGTATTTT.

This clonotype turned up a few times. The rearrangement uses TRBV5-4 and TRBJ2-3, with unresolved D. The length of the CDR3 is 11 residues. The V gene lost 5 bases and the J gene lost 5 bases, with 6 bases spanning the gap. The germline V gene encodes CDR1 SGHNT and CDR2 YYREEE (reference sequence). The chain's CDR3 is CASRSGDTQYF. In DNA form, the CDR3 reads TGTGCCAGCAGGTCGGGAGATACGCAGTATTTT. Variable domain in full (rest from reference TRBV5-4 and TRBJ2-3): ETGVTQSPTHLIKTRGQQVTLRCSSQSGHNTVSWYQQALGQGPQFIFQYYREEENGRGNFPPRFSGLQFPNYSSELNVNALELDDSALYLCASRSGDTQYFGPGTRLTVL.

This rearrangement joins TRBV24-1 to TRBJ1-2; 9 bases fit TRBD1. V trimming: 4 bases; J trimming: 5 bases; junction bases outside the gene matches: 1. Germline-derived CDR1 and CDR2 are KGHDR and SFDVKD. The CDR3 is 13 residues long. The CDR3 DNA reads TGTGCCACCAGTGAAGGACAGGGGTATGGCTACACCTTC. It encodes CATSEGQGYGYTF.

The rearrangement links TRBV5-6 to TRBJ2-4; D might be TRBD2 (6 bases). This CDR3 is 15 amino acids long. The germline gives CDR1 SGHDT, CDR2 YYEEEE. Deletions cut 5 bases from V and 0 bases from J, with 12 bases between. Written as DNA, the CDR3 is TGTGCCAGCAGTCTTAGCGGAGTAGCCAAAAACATTCAGTACTTC. This translates into CASSLSGVAKNIQYF.

As DNA, the CDR3 is TGTGCCAGCAGTAGGGACAGCCCAAAGTTCTTC. Its protein product is CASSRDSPKFF. The chain joins TRBV2 to TRBJ2-1, with 7 bases matching TRBD1. Germline assignment: CDR1 SNHLY and CDR2 FYNNEI. V trimming: 5 bases; J trimming: 14 bases; junction bases outside the gene matches: 6. The CDR3 has 11 amino acids.

This clonotype was observed many times. The chain joins TRBV6-5 to TRBJ2-7; 8 nucleotides agree with TRBD1. This CDR3 is 15 amino acids long. With 5 bases clipped from V and 1 base from J, the junction kept 7 bases outside the gene matches. Germline CDR1 MNHEY, CDR2 SVGAGI. CDR3 residues: CASSDRQGTSYEQYF. The DNA for the CDR3 is TGTGCCAGCAGTGATAGACAGGGGACGTCCTACGAGCAGTACTTC.

The sample holds a few counts of this clonotype. The J gene is TRBJ2-3, the V gene TRBV6-4; 10 bases align to TRBD2. Germline assignment: CDR1 MRHNA and CDR2 SNTAGT. With V trimmed by 4 bases and J by 1 base, 2 bases remained unmatched. The CDR3 sequence is 15 residues long. The DNA for the CDR3 is TGTGCCAGCAGTGCGAGCGGGGGGGGCACAGATACGCAGTATTTT. Translation gives CASSASGGGTDTQYF.

In DNA, the CDR3 is TGTGCCAGCCGATTCTCGGGATTAAACACCGGGGAGCTGTTTTTT. It yields the protein CASRFSGLNTGELFF. The chain has TRBV12-3 or TRBV12-4 and TRBJ2-2, with D possibly matching TRBD2 (5 bases). Trimming shortened V by 8 bases and J by 2 bases, and 15 bases separated the two germline ends. The CDR3 has 15 amino acids.

This clonotype was observed a handful of times. The chain links TRBV20-1 to TRBJ2-2; possible D gene TRBD2, 7 bases. The CDR3 loop spans 14 amino acids. Germline lookup yields CDR1 DFQATT and CDR2 SNEGSKA (reference sequence). V lost 3 bases, J lost 4 bases, and 12 bases lay in between. The CDR3 loop is CSARAGAGTGELFF. CDR3 nucleotides: TGCAGTGCTAGGGCGGGGGCGGGCACCGGGGAGCTGTTTTTT.

By proportion, this clonotype is medium-sized. The chain joins TRBV7-7 to TRBJ1-1; 7 bases agree with TRBD1. Losses at the gene ends were 5 bases for V and 12 bases for J; bases not matched to a gene: 9. This CDR3 spans 12 amino acids. Germline V CDR1 and CDR2: SSHAT, FNYEAQ (reference sequence). The CDR3 here is CASSRRGQPPFF. The CDR3, as DNA: TGTGCCAGCAGCCGGAGGGGGCAGCCACCTTTCTTT.